A selection of T cell receptor beta chains follows, all from one sample in a study of graft-versus-host responses after intestinal transplantation. Generated by immunoSEQ multiplex PCR, the TCRdb table keeps only in-frame clones and is missing some. Among roughly 50,000 clones listed, 75% to 95% were seen once. The material was PBMCs, obtained approximately 97 weeks after intestinal transplant. All receptors derive from a human patient who received an intestinal transplant, so some T cells may come from the graft donor. CDR3s include the opening cysteine and the closing phenylalanine or tryptophan. A D gene is named only where the DNA matches it firmly. Clone size is shown for a subset of rows, as once, few, many or a class of expanded clone.

D,size,V,J,DNA,CDR3
TRBD2,-,TRBV5-5,TRBJ2-3,TGTGCCAGCAGCGACTGGACTAGCGGGGGGGCTTCAGATACGCAGTATTTT,CASSDWTSGGASDTQYF
-,-,TRBV4-1,TRBJ2-3,TGCGCCAGCAGCCCCTTAGGGGGATTGGGGAATACGCAGTATTTT,CASSPLGGLGNTQYF
-,-,TRBV11-3,TRBJ2-7,TGTGCCAGCAGCCCGCGGGACTCTTCCTACGAGCAGTACTTC,CASSPRDSSYEQYF
-,-,TRBV11-2,TRBJ2-2,TGTGCCAGCAGCTTAGAGTTCACCGGGGAGCTGTTTTTT,CASSLEFTGELFF
-,-,TRBV9,TRBJ2-2,TGTGCCAGCAGCGCACCGGGCAAACCGGGGGGGGAGCTGTTTTTT,CASSAPGKPGGELFF
-,-,TRBV5-4,TRBJ2-1,TGTGCCAGCAGCCCCTCACTAGTCCCGGGGTACAATGAGCAGTTCTTC,CASSPSLVPGYNEQFF
-,-,TRBV19,TRBJ1-5,TGTGCCAGTACCCCGGGGGGGAATCAGCCCCAGCATTTT,CASTPGGNQPQHF
TRBD2,-,TRBV5-1,TRBJ2-5,TGCGCCAGCAGCGGGGGACTAGCCCAAGAGACCCAGTACTTC,CASSGGLAQETQYF
TRBD2,-,TRBV5-1,TRBJ2-2,TGCGCCAGCACCCTCGGGGGGAATCTCAAGGCCGGGGAGCTGTTTTTT,CASTLGGNLKAGELFF
TRBD2,-,TRBV11-3,TRBJ2-7,TGTGCCAGCAGCTTAGATCGCGGGGGGGCCTCCTACGAGCAGTACTTC,CASSLDRGGASYEQYF
TRBD1,-,TRBV5-5,TRBJ1-2,TGTGCCAGCAGCTTGTGGGGACAGGGGAGTGGTGGCTACACCTTC,CASSLWGQGSGGYTF
-,-,TRBV6-5,TRBJ2-6,TGTGCCAGCAGTTACGGACGCGACTCTGGGGCCAACGTCCTGACTTTC,CASSYGRDSGANVLTF
TRBD2,-,TRBV5-1,TRBJ2-7,TGCGCCAGTACTCCCGGGACTATCTCCTACGAGCAGTACTTC,CASTPGTISYEQYF
TRBD2,-,TRBV11-2,TRBJ2-7,TGTGCCAGCACCCTCCTAGCGGGGGGGACCTACGAGCAGTACTTC,CASTLLAGGTYEQYF
-,-,TRBV6-1,TRBJ2-1,TGTGCCAGCAGTGGTAACAGGGTCTATGAGCAGTTCTTC,CASSGNRVYEQFF
-,-,TRBV5-1,TRBJ1-2,TGCGCCAGCAGCTTGGAGCAGACTATGGGGGGTGGCTACACCTTC,CASSLEQTMGGGYTF
-,-,TRBV18,TRBJ1-3,TGTGCCAGCTCACCACAATTAGGCCAGTTCGCTGGAAACACCATATATTTT,CASSPQLGQFAGNTIYF
TRBD2,-,TRBV11-2,TRBJ2-1,TGTGCCAGCAGCTCCTCGACTAGCGGGGGGTACAATGAGCAGTTCTTC,CASSSSTSGGYNEQFF
-,-,TRBV5-1,TRBJ2-3,TGCGCCAGCGGTGAGGGAAATCCGACAGATACGCAGTATTTT,CASGEGNPTDTQYF
TRBD1,-,TRBV13,TRBJ2-1,TGTGCCAGCAGCTTAACTGGGACAGGGGGCTACAATGAGCAGTTCTTC,CASSLTGTGGYNEQFF
TRBD1,-,TRBV6-1,TRBJ1-5,TGTGCCAGCTTTAGACAGGGCGGTAATCAGCCCCAGCATTTT,CASFRQGGNQPQHF
-,-,TRBV5-6,TRBJ1-2,TGTGCCAGCACCTTCCAGGGGTACTATGGCTACACCTTC,CASTFQGYYGYTF
TRBD2,-,TRBV13,TRBJ2-2,TGTGCCAGCAGCCGCGGGGGGATGGCCGGGGAGCTGTTTTTT,CASSRGGMAGELFF
-,-,TRBV2,TRBJ2-3,TGTGCCAGCAACCCGGTGGGGGGAAGAGATACGCAGTATTTT,CASNPVGGRDTQYF
-,-,TRBV21-1,TRBJ1-1,TGTGCCAGCAGCCTACCCCTGACAGGGAGGTTGAACACTGAAGCTTTCTTT,CASSLPLTGRLNTEAFF
-,-,TRBV6-5,TRBJ1-5,TGTGCCAGCAGCGAATATGGGGCGGGCCGTCAGCCCCAGCATTTT,CASSEYGAGRQPQHF
-,-,TRBV5-1,TRBJ2-2,TGCGCCAGCCAGGCAGGGGAAGGGCCGAACACCGGGGAGCTGTTTTTT,CASQAGEGPNTGELFF
TRBD1,-,TRBV9,TRBJ1-1,TGTGCCAGCAGCCCCCGGACAGGGGGTGAGGACACTGAAGCTTTCTTT,CASSPRTGGEDTEAFF
TRBD2,-,TRBV11-2,TRBJ2-1,TGTGCCAGCAGCTTAGAGTCGGTAGCGGGGGGAGATGAGCAGTTCTTC,CASSLESVAGGDEQFF
TRBD2,-,TRBV11-2,TRBJ2-5,TGTGCCAGCCGGTTAGCGGGGGTCCAAGAGACCCAGTACTTC,CASRLAGVQETQYF
TRBD2,once,TRBV9,TRBJ2-6,TGTGCCAGCAGCGCCGGGGGGACGGCCCCAGCCGGGGCCAACGTCCTGACTTTC,CASSAGGTAPAGANVLTF
TRBD2,-,TRBV10-1,TRBJ2-3,TGCGCCAGCAGCGCGGGGGGGAGCACAGATACGCAGTATTTT,CASSAGGSTDTQYF
-,-,TRBV9,TRBJ2-2,TGTGCCAGCAGCGTAGATCGGGCGAGTTATTACACCGGGGAGCTGTTTTTT,CASSVDRASYYTGELFF
TRBD2,-,TRBV11-2,TRBJ2-3,TGTGCCAGCAGCACCCTAGCGGGGGCAGATACGCAGTATTTT,CASSTLAGADTQYF
-,-,TRBV7-6,TRBJ2-3,TGTGCCAGCAGCGCCGCAGGGGCCGTTATATCAGATACGCAGTATTTT,CASSAAGAVISDTQYF
-,-,TRBV19,TRBJ1-1,TGTGCCAGTAGTATAGATTTACGGGATGCTGAAGCTTTCTTT,CASSIDLRDAEAFF
TRBD1,-,TRBV9,TRBJ2-2,TGTGCCAGCAGCGGGACAGGGACCGGGGAGCTGTTTTTT,CASSGTGTGELFF
-,-,TRBV6-1,TRBJ2-3,TGTGCCAGCCATATCGACTTAACAGATACGCAGTATTTT,CASHIDLTDTQYF
-,-,TRBV4-1,TRBJ1-5,TGCGCCAGCAGCTGGACACTTGCTCAGCCCCAGCATTTT,CASSWTLAQPQHF
-,-,TRBV10-3,TRBJ1-1,TGTGCCATCAGTGAGAGGATCGACAGAGGGGCTGAAGCTTTCTTT,CAISERIDRGAEAFF
TRBD1,-,TRBV4-1,TRBJ2-5,TGCGCCAGCAGCCAAGCGCCTGGGACAGGGCCTCAAGAGACCCAGTACTTC,CASSQAPGTGPQETQYF
-,-,TRBV2,TRBJ1-5,TGTGCCAGCAGTGAGCCGAATCAGCCCCAGCATTTT,CASSEPNQPQHF
TRBD1,-,TRBV2,TRBJ1-6,TGTGCCAGCAGTGAAGGGGGACAGGGAAGGAAATCACCCCTCCACTTT,CASSEGGQGRKSPLHF
TRBD2,-,TRBV10-3,TRBJ2-3,TGTGCCATCAGTGTGGGTAGCGGGGACACAGATACGCAGTATTTT,CAISVGSGDTDTQYF
TRBD2,-,TRBV7-9,TRBJ2-3,TGTGCCAGCAGCTTATCCCTACTAGGCGGGGGGGCAGATACGCAGTATTTT,CASSLSLLGGGADTQYF
TRBD2,-,TRBV2,TRBJ2-3,TGTGCCAGCAGTCGTAATAGCGGGGGGGCTGTAACAGATACGCAGTATTTT,CASSRNSGGAVTDTQYF
TRBD1,-,TRBV25-1,TRBJ1-1,TGTGCCAGCAGTGAAGTAAGGACAGGGAACACTGAAGCTTTCTTT,CASSEVRTGNTEAFF
-,-,TRBV7-5,TRBJ1-2,TGTGTCAGAAGCTTACCGGCAGGGGGTGGCTACACCTTC,CVRSLPAGGGYTF
-,-,TRBV7-7,TRBJ2-5,TGTGCCAGCAGCTTAGAGGGCGTAGAGACCCAGTACTTC,CASSLEGVETQYF
TRBD1,-,TRBV27,TRBJ1-6,TGTGCCAGCAGTCAGAGACGGACAGGGAGAAACGATAATTCACCCCTCCACTTT,CASSQRRTGRNDNSPLHF
-,-,TRBV5-6,TRBJ2-3,TGTGCCAGCAGCTTGGTCGGGTACACGCAGTATTTT,CASSLVGYTQYF
TRBD2,-,TRBV6-1,TRBJ2-1,TGTGCCAGCAGTGAAATCAGCGGGGGCTACAATGAGCAGTTCTTC,CASSEISGGYNEQFF
-,once,TRBV10-3,TRBJ2-6,TGTGCCATCAGTGAAGAACTATCTGGGGCCAACGTCCTGACTTTC,CAISEELSGANVLTF
-,once,TRBV19,TRBJ1-1,TGTGCCAGTAGTATAGGTACTGCGGTGAACACTGAAGCTTTCTTT,CASSIGTAVNTEAFF
-,-,TRBV7-2,TRBJ1-6,TGTGCCAGCAGCTTCGGGAGGGGCAATTCACCCCTCCACTTT,CASSFGRGNSPLHF
TRBD1,once,TRBV14,TRBJ1-1,TGTGCCAGCAGCCCGTGGACAGGGGGCCCTGGCACTGAAGCTTTCTTT,CASSPWTGGPGTEAFF
-,-,TRBV7-6,TRBJ1-6,TGTGCCAGCAGCTTAGTGGGGCCGGGGAGGGCTTCACCCCTCCACTTT,CASSLVGPGRASPLHF